The 8 T cell receptor beta chains listed next were all sequenced from one sample in a study of shared clonotypes between healthy human individuals. CD45RO-negative cells were positively selected for CCR7, leaving out terminally differentiated effector memory CD45RA+ cells. The protocol was immunoSEQ multiplex PCR, while the TCRdb copy is restricted to in-frame clones and leaves out a portion. The sample has approximately 1.9 million clones, just under 95% seen once. The sample was naive CD8+ T cells from PBMCs. Receptor source: a man aged 18 to 35 in good health. Some clones in this sample may be carry-over from other donors' samples.

This chain connects TRBV19 to TRBJ1-2; D is ambiguous. The CDR3 runs 12 residues. CDR1 is LNHDA, CDR2 SQIVND, per germline (reference sequence). The ends were cut back, 6 bases at V and 3 bases at J, with 8 bases in the middle. CDR3: CASRWEDYGYTF. DNA of the CDR3: TGTGCCAGTAGATGGGAGGACTATGGCTACACCTTC.

About this clone itself: The sample contains more than one DNA sequence encoding this CDR3. The chain links TRBV11-2 to TRBJ2-1, with unresolved D. The CDR3 loop spans 15 amino acids. V dropped 1 base and J dropped 4 bases, with 11 bases sitting between them. Per the germline V gene, CDR1 is SGHAT and CDR2 is FQNNGV. The DNA for the CDR3 is TGTGCCAGCAGCTTAGGAGGACCACCTTACAATGAGCAGTTCTTC. It yields the protein CASSLGGPPYNEQFF.

V and J are TRBV2 and TRBJ1-5; D may be TRBD1 (5 bases). Trimming stripped 4 bases from V and 2 bases from J, with 12 bases between. Per the germline V gene, CDR1 is SNHLY and CDR2 is FYNNEI. The CDR3 extends over 15 amino acids. The CDR3 loop is CASSGSQGGNQPQHF. The CDR3, as DNA: TGTGCCAGCAGTGGTAGCCAGGGTGGCAATCAGCCCCAGCATTTT.

The CDR3 loop reads CASRTLGWDRFPEETQYF. The CDR3 bases are TGTGCCAGCAGAACCTTGGGCTGGGACAGGTTTCCGGAGGAGACCCAGTACTTC. The chain links TRBV7-8 to TRBJ2-5, with 8 bases matching TRBD1. Trimming removed 6 bases from V and 5 bases from J; junction bases left unmatched: 20. The CDR3 has 18 residues. The germline V gene has CDR1 SGHVS and CDR2 FQNEAQ.

This clone appeared a single time. This chain links TRBV6-5 with TRBJ1-5; 7 bases are a match to TRBD1. Germline V gives CDR1 MNHEY, CDR2 SVGAGI. CDR3 length: 15 amino acids. J lost 7 bases, V lost 5 bases, and 11 bases had no gene match. The CDR3 sequence: CASSPDRDGDQPQHF. In DNA, the CDR3 is TGTGCCAGCAGTCCCGACAGGGACGGGGACCAGCCCCAGCATTTT.

This clone showed up just a few times. V and J are TRBV19 and TRBJ1-1; D might be TRBD1 (6 bases). Germline V gene sequence: CDR1 LNHDA, CDR2 SQIVND (reference sequence). The V end was cut by 8 bases, the J end by 5 bases, with 15 bases between. The CDR3 loop spans 13 amino acids. CDR3: CASHRGGWTEAFF. CDR3 coding DNA: TGTGCCAGTCACCGAGGGGGTTGGACTGAAGCTTTCTTT.

This sequence joins TRBV7-9 and TRBJ2-7; 7 positions match TRBD1. Germline lookup yields CDR1 SEHNR and CDR2 FQNEAQ (reference sequence). The CDR3 sequence is 19 residues long. Trimming took 5 bases from V and 3 from J; bases not matched to a gene: 22. The CDR3 protein is CASSPPVGEGGKFIYEQYF. CDR3 nucleotide sequence: TGTGCCAGCAGCCCCCCGGTTGGTGAAGGGGGCAAGTTTATCTACGAGCAGTACTTC.

The chain couples TRBV30 to TRBJ1-5, with 7 bases identical to TRBD1. Germline CDR1 is GTSNPN and CDR2 is SVGIG (reference sequence). The CDR3 spans 14 residues. Trimming removed 6 bases from V and 3 bases from J; junction bases left unmatched: 8. For the CDR3, the DNA is TGTGCCTGCCAACCGACAGGGCCCAATCAGCCCCAGCATTTT. This sequence encodes CACQPTGPNQPQHF.